Shown below are 5 T cell receptor beta chains from a single sample sequenced in a study of beta chain features in type 1 diabetes. Since all of the isolated RNA was reverse transcribed, expressed TCRB transcripts were what got sequenced. Data came from immunoSEQ multiplex PCR; TCRdb stores just in-frame clones and leaves some out. The profile covers about 250,000 clones, with roughly an eighth appearing a single time and approximately 0.024% taken by the ten largest. Sequencing was done on a sample of naive CD4+ T cells from blood. These TCRs come from a woman aged 40 to 50 in good health.

V usage is TRBV13 and J usage is TRBJ1-2; TRBD1 matches at 9 bases. CDR1 is PRHDT and CDR2 is FYEKMQ in the germline V gene (reference sequence). The CDR3 extends over 15 amino acids. J lost 3 bases, V lost 5 bases, and 7 bases had no gene match. This CDR3 is CASSLRGQGDYGYTF. In DNA, the CDR3 is TGTGCCAGCAGCCTCCGGGGACAGGGAGACTATGGCTACACCTTC. Together with reference TRBV13 and TRBJ1-2, the CDR3 gives the full variable domain: AAGVIQSPRHLIKEKRETATLKCYPIPRHDTVYWYQQGPGQDPQFLISFYEKMQSDKGSIPDRFSAQQFSDYHSELNMSSLELGDSALYFCASSLRGQGDYGYTFGSGTRLTVV.

This clone showed up just a few times. The chain is built from TRBV10-3 and TRBJ1-2, with TRBD1 matching over 10 bases. This CDR3 is 14 amino acids long. Germline values: CDR1 ENHRY, CDR2 SYGVKD. V was clipped by 10 bases and J by 4 bases; unmatched bases: 9. Written as DNA, the CDR3 is TGTGCCACCTTACTCGGACAGGGGGGCTATGGCTACACCTTC. Translation gives CATLLGQGGYGYTF.

The genes are TRBV29-1 and TRBJ2-7; 9 bases align to TRBD1. Germline CDR1 is SQVTM and CDR2 is ANQGSEA. The trim removed 0 bases at V and 4 bases at J, leaving 10 bases unmatched. The CDR3 extends over 16 amino acids. The chain's CDR3 is CSVEDLGTGGGYEQYF. The DNA of the CDR3 is TGCAGCGTTGAAGATCTAGGTACAGGGGGCGGTTACGAGCAGTACTTC.

This clone appeared a few times. The J gene is TRBJ1-6, the V gene TRBV5-4, with no clear D. V lost 4 bases and J 0 bases, leaving 8 bases between the germline ends. Germline V gives CDR1 SGHNT, CDR2 YYREEE (reference sequence). CDR3 size: 15 residues. CDR3 sequence (DNA): TGTGCCAGCAGCCCCGGGAGCTCCTATAATTCACCCCTCCACTTT. Protein product: CASSPGSSYNSPLHF.

The sample holds a few counts of this clone. The rearrangement links TRBV7-2 to TRBJ1-1; D unresolved. V was pared by 4 bases and J by 8 bases, with 17 bases between. Germline CDR1 is SGHTA and CDR2 is FQGNSA. The CDR3 consists of 14 residues. CDR3 protein: CASSSTGLLREAFF. Here the CDR3 DNA reads TGTGCCAGCAGCTCAACCGGACTACTTAGGGAAGCTTTCTTT.